The clone carrying this T cell receptor (beta chain) was found many times. Its antigen is still unknown. The entry originates in a study of regulatory T cells in long-lasting Graves disease. Study observations and caveats: Persistent-disease Graves' patients showed less TCR diversity than new cases.

With iRepertoire HTBI primers and Arm-PCR of CDR3 regions, TCR beta libraries were built. TCRdb used MiXCR to reprocess the multiplex PCR reads, holding one entry per CDR3 protein. There are hundreds of thousands of distinct CDR3 sequences in the sample; approximately 15% occur only once, and over 7.5% lies in the top ten. Time point meaning: newly diagnosed GD, antithyroid drugs for less than 3 months. From RNA extracted from PBMCs, the TCR library was made. Germline CDR1 and CDR2: SNHLY and FYNNEI. This CDR3 contains 14 residues. Trimming pared 6 bases from V and 7 bases from J, leaving 13 bases between. This same sample was also part of a study on T cells in Graves' hyperthyroidism and ophthalmopathy.

The origin of this receptor is a woman in her forties with Graves disease. Here the sequenced sample was peripheral blood mononuclear cells (PBMCs), taken at new diagnosis, from a patient treated with antithyroid drugs. The chain uses TRBV2 and TRBJ1-6; perhaps TRBD1 as D (5 bases). CDR3 loop: CASSWGERNSPLHF. CDR3 sequence (DNA): TGTGCCAGCAGCTGGGGGGAACGGAATTCACCCCTCCACTTT.